At least ten counts were recorded for the clone carrying this T cell receptor beta chain. The antigen remains undetermined. The data belong to a study of naive and memory T cell subsets. Study-level points and caveats: This RNA-based method may be sensitive to activation-related transcript changes.

Germline V gene lookup returns CDR1 DFQATT and CDR2 SNEGSKA (reference sequence). After removal of 6 bases from V and 3 bases from J, the junction contained 4 bases not matched to a gene. The CDR3 length is 12 residues. As to treatment: skin biopsy from PPD injection site in Mantoux-positive individual. TCR cDNA received a 3' ligated oligonucleotide that carried a UMI. Tuberculin skin test biopsies were taken where PPD was injected in Mantoux-positive people. The SP2 primer and nested alpha and beta constant region primers amplified ligated cDNA in four rounds. TCRdb independently ran MiXCR on the UMI-ligation and nested PCR reads; one entry per CDR3 protein. This table has approximately 21,000 distinct CDR3 sequences, around 6% appearing once.

The receptor's source is an adult in good health. The chain uses TRBV20-1 and TRBJ1-1, with 7 bases identical to TRBD1. The material sequenced was skin, taken from a tuberculin skin test site. This chain's CDR3 is CSARQGYTEAFF. The CDR3 DNA sequence: TGCAGTGCAAGACAGGGATACACTGAAGCTTTCTTT.